Presented here are 21 T cell receptor beta chains from one specimen sequenced in a study of T cell responses to AZD1222 COVID-19 vaccine. Assay used: immunoSEQ multiplex PCR; TCRdb lists only in-frame clones, some missing. Of 200,000 to 250,000 clones listed, around 94% are singletons. The material sequenced was peripheral blood, taken 28 days after the second dose of the MenACWY control vaccine. Receptor source: an adult who received the MenACWY meningococcal vaccine as a control.

The genes are TRBV6-2 or TRBV6-3 and TRBJ2-7; TRBD1 might be the D (6 bases). The CDR3 loop spans 14 amino acids. Germline assignment: CDR1 MNHEY and CDR2 SVGEGT. V was pared by 4 bases and J by 7 bases, with 17 bases between. CDR3 DNA sequence: TGTGCCAGCAGTTCCCCGACAGGCGCGGAGGAGCAGTACTTC. Translated: CASSSPTGAEEQYF.

The rearrangement joins TRBV2 to TRBJ2-7; D is tentatively TRBD1 or TRBD2 (5 bases each). This CDR3 spans 14 amino acids. The V end was cut by 3 bases, the J end by 6 bases, with 15 bases between. Germline V gives CDR1 SNHLY, CDR2 FYNNEI. The CDR3 DNA reads TGTGCCAGCAGTGATCCTAGAGGGGCGTCCGAGCAGTACTTC. Its protein is CASSDPRGASEQYF.

The V gene is TRBV19, the J gene TRBJ1-5; the D is unclear. V lost 2 bases, J lost 5 bases, and 22 bases lay in between. The CDR3 is 18 amino acids. CDR1 is LNHDA, CDR2 SQIVND, per germline (reference sequence). The CDR3 sequence is CASSISDPTRMGDQPQHF. In nucleotides, the CDR3 is TGTGCCAGTAGTATATCCGACCCGACACGGATGGGCGATCAGCCCCAGCATTTT.

This sequence joins TRBV3-1 (or the pseudogene TRBV3-2) and TRBJ2-7, with D perhaps assigned TRBD1 or TRBD2 (5 bases each). Germline assignment: CDR1 LGHDT and CDR2 YNNKEL (reference sequence). This CDR3 has 14 residues. With 4 bases removed from V and 2 bases from J, the gap between germline ends came to 12 bases. As DNA, the CDR3 is TGTGCCAGCAGCCGCAGAGGGGCCCCCTACGAGCAGTACTTC. As protein: CASSRRGAPYEQYF.

The chain carries TRBV5-1 and TRBJ1-1, with D perhaps matching TRBD1 (6 bases). This CDR3 has 16 residues. V lost 2 bases, J lost 5 bases, and 19 bases lay in between. Germline loops: CDR1 SGHRS, CDR2 YFSETQ. DNA for the CDR3: TGCGCCAGCAGCTTTTTTATCACAGGGTCGGGTACTGAAGCTTTCTTT. This translates into CASSFFITGSGTEAFF.

The chain has TRBV12-5 and TRBJ2-1, with 7 bases identical to TRBD1. Germline V gene lookup returns CDR1 LGHNT and CDR2 FRNRAP. V dropped 4 bases and J dropped 6; count of bases not matched to a gene: 12. CDR3 size: 16 residues. CDR3 in amino acids: CASGSSRNRGSNEQFF. CDR3 nucleotides: TGTGCTAGTGGTTCCTCACGAAACAGGGGATCCAATGAGCAGTTCTTC.

The chain employs TRBV4-2 and TRBJ2-1; 7 nucleotides line up with TRBD1. The ends lost 0 bases at V and 16 bases at J; junction bases unmatched: 6. Per germline, CDR1 LGHNA and CDR2 YNFKEQ. CDR3 length: 12 amino acids. CDR3 sequence (DNA): TGTGCCAGCAGCCAAGATAAAGGACAGGTCTTCTTC. Translation gives CASSQDKGQVFF.

V is TRBV7-9 and J is TRBJ2-2; D possibly uses TRBD1 or TRBD2 (6 bases each). Germline V gene sequence: CDR1 SEHNR, CDR2 FQNEAQ (reference sequence). The V end was cut by 5 bases, the J end by 2 bases, with 15 bases between. The CDR3 contains 16 residues. CDR3 sequence: CASSPRRGVNTGELFF. CDR3 nucleotides: TGTGCCAGCAGCCCCCGGAGGGGGGTCAACACCGGGGAGCTGTTTTTT.

This sequence joins TRBV5-1 and TRBJ1-2; D might be TRBD1 (6 bases). The V end was cut by 4 bases, the J end by 6 bases, with 13 bases between. This CDR3 comprises 13 residues. Germline V gene lookup returns CDR1 SGHRS and CDR2 YFSETQ. This CDR3 is CASSPVGGDGYTF. The CDR3 nucleotides are TGCGCCAGCAGCCCCGTGGGGGGCGATGGCTACACCTTC.

The chain joins TRBV28 to TRBJ2-7; TRBD2 is a possible D gene (5 bases). Trimming removed 7 bases from V and 5 bases from J, with 15 bases in between. CDR1 is MDHEN, CDR2 SYDVKM, per germline. CDR3 size: 13 residues. The CDR3 sequence is CASTLDPGNEQYF. CDR3 sequence (DNA): TGTGCCAGCACTCTCGACCCCGGGAACGAGCAGTACTTC.

The chain recombines TRBV1 with TRBJ2-2; the table's D call of TRBD2 was not tested on the DNA. TRBV1 corresponds to a pseudogene. The CDR3 runs to 16 residues. The CDR3 is CTSSQGATSGTGELFF. The CDR3, as DNA: TGCACCAGCAGCCAAGGGGCGACTAGCGGCACCGGGGAGCTGTTTTTT.

The gene calls are TRBV27 and TRBJ2-7, with TRBD2 matching over 10 bases. Germline lookup yields CDR1 MNHEY and CDR2 SMNVEV (reference sequence). CDR3 length equals 15 residues. The V gene end was trimmed by 6 bases and the J gene end by 2 bases; junction bases not matched to a gene: 7. The DNA for the CDR3 is TGTGCCAGCAGAGAGAGCGGGAGGGCCCCCTACGAGCAGTACTTC. It yields the protein CASRESGRAPYEQYF.

This chain uses TRBV5-1 with TRBJ2-3, with D perhaps TRBD2 (5 bases). CDR1 and CDR2 from the germline V gene are SGHRS and YFSETQ. The CDR3 totals 18 residues. Trimming cost V 1 base and J 6 bases, with 24 bases left between them. This CDR3 is CASSLSSYTPKGADTQYF. CDR3 nucleotide sequence: TGCGCCAGCAGCTTGTCGTCGTACACTCCCAAGGGAGCGGATACGCAGTATTTT.

The chain uses TRBV11-2 and TRBJ2-2; D not certain. This CDR3 spans 14 amino acids. The V end lost 2 bases, the J end lost 9 bases, and 13 bases lay between the germline ends. The germline gives CDR1 SGHAT, CDR2 FQNNGV. Written as DNA, the CDR3 is TGTGCCAGCAGCTTAACGCTTTCGGATCGGGAGCTGTTTTTT. Translation gives CASSLTLSDRELFF.

The V and J genes are TRBV2 and TRBJ1-4; a weak D match, TRBD1 (5 bases). This CDR3 has 20 amino acids. Trimming cost V 6 bases and J 0 bases, with 26 bases left between them. The germline gives CDR1 SNHLY, CDR2 FYNNEI. For the CDR3, the DNA is TGTGCCAGCAGGCTCATTTCGTCAGAGGGACCCTCCGCAACTAATGAAAAACTGTTTTTT. This translates into CASRLISSEGPSATNEKLFF.

The V and J genes are TRBV6-2 or TRBV6-3 and TRBJ2-7; D not resolved. CDR1 is MNHEY and CDR2 is SVGEGT in the germline V gene. There are 13 residues in the CDR3. Trimming stripped 0 bases from V and 4 bases from J, with 7 bases between. The CDR3, as DNA: TGTGCCAGCAGTTACTCTCCCTTATACGAGCAGTACTTC. Translated: CASSYSPLYEQYF.

The chain is built from TRBV9 and TRBJ1-6; TRBD1 matches at 10 bases. This CDR3 region has 17 residues. Germline loops: CDR1 SGDLS, CDR2 YYNGEE. Trimming at V came to 0 bases and at J to 1 base, leaving 1 base not matched to a gene. The DNA for the CDR3 is TGTGCCAGCAGCGTAGGGACAGGGGGGTCCTATAATTCACCCCTCCACTTT. Encoded protein: CASSVGTGGSYNSPLHF. The full variable domain, with the rest looked up from reference TRBV9 and TRBJ1-6, is DSGVTQTPKHLITATGQRVTLRCSPRSGDLSVYWYQQSLDQGLQFLIQYYNGEERAKGNILERFSAQQFPDLHSELNLSSLELGDSALYFCASSVGTGGSYNSPLHFGNGTRLTVT.

The chain joins TRBV4-3 to TRBJ2-7; D is unclear. CDR1 is LGHNA and CDR2 is YSLEER in the germline V gene. V dropped 0 bases and J dropped 4 bases, with 16 bases sitting between them. The CDR3 contains 16 residues. In DNA, the CDR3 is TGCGCCAGCAGCCAAGAGGTCTCAGGTATGGGGTACGAGCAGTACTTC. Translated, it gives CASSQEVSGMGYEQYF.

The genes are TRBV30 and TRBJ2-7; D may be TRBD2 (5 bases). Trimming pared 5 bases from V and 4 bases from J, leaving 9 bases between. The CDR3 loop spans 11 amino acids. Germline V gene lookup returns CDR1 GTSNPN and CDR2 SVGIG (reference sequence). CDR3 protein: CAWDGGYEQYF. CDR3 sequence (DNA): TGTGCCTGGGACGGAGGATACGAGCAGTACTTC.

This clone came up once. The chain couples TRBV6-5 to TRBJ2-7; possibly TRBD2 for D (5 bases). In germline, CDR1 is MNHEY, CDR2 SVGAGI. V was pared by 4 bases and J by 3 bases, with 13 bases between. The CDR3 has 14 amino acids. The CDR3 loop is CASSSSIEGYEQYF. The CDR3 DNA follows: TGTGCCAGCAGTTCATCCATCGAGGGCTACGAGCAGTACTTC.

CDR3 bases: TGTGCCAGCAGGGGGACAGGGGGTCTTTATGGCTACACCTTC. Its translation is CASRGTGGLYGYTF. This chain links TRBV6-5 with TRBJ1-2, with TRBD1 matching 11 bases. Germline V gene sequence: CDR1 MNHEY, CDR2 SVGAGI. The CDR3 loop spans 14 amino acids. The trim removed 6 bases at V and 5 bases at J, leaving 5 bases unmatched.